One and the same sample provided the 14 T cell receptor beta chains below, sequenced in a study of T cells in narcolepsy. Profiled with immunoSEQ multiplex PCR; TCRdb holds only in-frame clones, not every one. The table shows roughly 38,000 clones, with around 82% occurring only once. Sequencing was performed on CD45RA- memory CD4+ T cells from PBMCs. The receptors stem from a human donor with narcolepsy.

This chain connects TRBV30 to TRBJ2-7, with a weak D call TRBD1 (5 bases). The CDR3 has 12 residues. Between the trimmed V and J ends, which lost 4 bases and 3 bases, there was a span of 10 bases. Germline V gene sequence: CDR1 GTSNPN, CDR2 SVGIG (reference sequence). The DNA for the CDR3 is TGTGCCTGGACTTCAACAGGCTACGAGCAGTACTTC. It codes for CAWTSTGYEQYF.

The V gene is TRBV6-5, the J gene TRBJ2-3; D is perhaps TRBD1 (6 bases). Trimming took off 0 bases at V and 3 bases at J, with 13 bases between the two ends. Germline values: CDR1 MNHEY, CDR2 SVGAGI. The CDR3 length is 16 residues. The CDR3 sequence is CASSYSTGGMTDTQYF. The DNA of the CDR3 is TGTGCCAGCAGTTACTCGACTGGGGGCATGACAGATACGCAGTATTTT.

The chain combines TRBV28 with TRBJ2-1; D remains ambiguous. Germline CDR1 reads MDHEN; CDR2 reads SYDVKM. V shed 6 bases and J shed 9 bases, with 12 bases lying between them. The CDR3 runs 12 residues. The CDR3 DNA sequence: TGTGCCAGCAGCCGTTGGTTGGGTGAGCAGTTCTTC. Translation gives CASSRWLGEQFF.

The chain carries TRBV29-1 and TRBJ2-7; D remains ambiguous. The V end lost 5 bases, the J end lost 5 bases, and 10 bases lay between the germline ends. Germline V gives CDR1 SQVTM, CDR2 ANQGSEA. This CDR3 comprises 11 residues. Written as DNA, the CDR3 is TGCAGCGTTTTACGTGGGAACGAGCAGTACTTC. Its translation: CSVLRGNEQYF.

This clone was seen a handful of times. The chain joins TRBV7-2 to TRBJ1-6; TRBD1 is a possible D gene (5 bases). Trimming pared 2 bases from V and 6 bases from J, leaving 8 bases between. CDR3 length: 14 amino acids. CDR1 SGHTA and CDR2 FQGNSA come from the germline V gene. The DNA of the CDR3 is TGTGCCAGCAGCTTATTTCAGGGTAATTCACCCCTCCACTTT. Protein sequence: CASSLFQGNSPLHF.

This rearrangement joins TRBV7-9 to TRBJ2-5, with D unclear. This CDR3 has 13 amino acids. The V gene lost 5 bases and the J gene lost 7 bases, with 14 bases spanning the gap. The germline V gene encodes CDR1 SEHNR and CDR2 FQNEAQ (reference sequence). The CDR3 region is CASSVLPGVTQYF. CDR3 sequence (DNA): TGTGCCAGCAGCGTCCTACCGGGTGTGACCCAGTACTTC. Together with reference TRBV7-9 and TRBJ2-5, the CDR3 gives the full variable domain: DTGVSQNPRHKITKRGQNVTFRCDPISEHNRLYWYRQTLGQGPEFLTYFQNEAQLEKSRLLSDRFSAERPKGSFSTLEIQRTEQGDSAMYLCASSVLPGVTQYFGPGTRLLVL.

This chain joins TRBV5-4 and TRBJ1-3, with D perhaps matching TRBD1 (6 bases). Trimming pared 4 bases from V and 0 bases from J, leaving 11 bases between. This CDR3 has 15 residues. Germline CDR1 SGHNT, CDR2 YYREEE (reference sequence). CDR3 sequence: CASSRDRSSGNTIYF. As DNA, the CDR3 is TGTGCCAGCAGCCGAGACAGGAGCTCTGGAAACACCATATATTTT.

This sequence joins TRBV19 and TRBJ2-5; a possible D gene is TRBD2 (5 bases). Trimming stripped 3 bases from V and 3 bases from J, with 11 bases between. This CDR3 comprises 14 residues. Looked up from germline, CDR1 is LNHDA and CDR2 is SQIVND (reference sequence). CDR3 protein: CASSIKRGKETQYF. The CDR3 nucleotides are TGTGCCAGTAGTATTAAACGGGGTAAAGAGACCCAGTACTTC.

The chain carries TRBV27 and TRBJ1-6; 8 nucleotides match TRBD1. Looked up from germline, CDR1 is MNHEY and CDR2 is SMNVEV (reference sequence). The V and J ends lost 2 bases and 0 bases, in that order; junction bases with no gene match: 6. This CDR3 is 18 amino acids long. The CDR3 here is CASSLGGTGTSYNSPLHF. The DNA of the CDR3 is TGTGCCAGCAGTTTAGGCGGGACAGGTACCTCCTATAATTCACCCCTCCACTTT.

The chain links TRBV19 to TRBJ2-3; D remains ambiguous. Germline-derived CDR1 and CDR2 are LNHDA and SQIVND (reference sequence). The CDR3 is 13 amino acids. The V gene lost 5 bases and the J gene lost 2 bases, with 8 bases spanning the gap. The CDR3 bases are TGTGCCAGTAGTCTAGGTCTCACAGATACGCAGTATTTT. This codes for CASSLGLTDTQYF. The variable domain in full, completed from reference TRBV19 and TRBJ2-3, reads DGGITQSPKYLFRKEGQNVTLSCEQNLNHDAMYWYRQDPGQGLRLIYYSQIVNDFQKGDIAEGYSVSREKKESFPLTVTSAQKNPTAFYLCASSLGLTDTQYFGPGTRLTVL.

The chain has TRBV5-1 and TRBJ2-4; TRBD1 matches at 7 bases. Germline V lookup: CDR1 SGHRS, CDR2 YFSETQ. The CDR3 has 14 residues. Trimming removed 4 bases from V and 4 bases from J; junction bases left unmatched: 5. The chain's CDR3 is CASSRGQTKNIQYF. Here the CDR3 DNA reads TGCGCCAGCAGCCGGGGACAGACTAAAAACATTCAGTACTTC.

This clone appeared a few times. The chain couples TRBV6-5 to TRBJ1-2; 9 bases are shared with TRBD1. The J segment lost 2 bases and the V segment lost 6 bases, leaving 4 bases of the junction unmatched. Germline CDR1 MNHEY, CDR2 SVGAGI. This CDR3 is 14 amino acids long. For the CDR3, the DNA is TGTGCCAGCAGACGAGGACAGGGGAACTATGGCTACACCTTC. Amino acids: CASRRGQGNYGYTF.

J is TRBJ2-3 and V is TRBV5-6; D is ambiguous. There are 13 residues in the CDR3. Trimming left V 1 base short and J 1 base short, with 4 bases between. Germline CDR1 reads SGHDT; CDR2 reads YYEEEE. The CDR3 region has the DNA TGTGCCAGCAGCTTGAGTCGCACAGATACGCAGTATTTT. This encodes CASSLSRTDTQYF.

The genes are TRBV5-6 and TRBJ2-1, with D unclear. There are 12 residues in the CDR3. Germline lookup yields CDR1 SGHDT and CDR2 YYEEEE. Trimming took off 1 base at V and 9 bases at J, with 8 bases between the two ends. In DNA form, the CDR3 reads TGTGCCAGCAGCTTGCGAGACGGTGAGCAGTTCTTC. Its translation is CASSLRDGEQFF.